Listed below are T cell receptor beta chains from one sample, sequenced in a study of cytomegalovirus exposure and HLA in healthy donors. Clones were read by immunoSEQ multiplex PCR, and TCRdb kept only the in-frame ones, dropping some. Among 120,000 or so clones listed, 80% were seen once. The sequencing input was PBMCs. The source of these receptors is a man younger than 45 in good health and CMV-seropositive. Both conserved end residues are part of each CDR3. D genes are given only for firm matches. Clone size is given for some rows only: seen once, a few or many times, or a class if the clone is expanded.

v_gene	j_gene	d_gene	abundance	CDR3nt	CDR3aa
TRBV7-3	TRBJ2-1	.	.	TGTGCCAGCAGGCACCCCGGAGGGAATGAGCAGTTCTTC	CASRHPGGNEQFF
TRBV13	TRBJ2-4	.	.	TGTGCCACCTCAGGAGCCAAAAACATTCAGTACTTC	CATSGAKNIQYF
TRBV10-3	TRBJ1-2	.	.	TGTGCCATCAGTGAGGCCCCGGGACAATCTAACTATGGCTACACCTTC	CAISEAPGQSNYGYTF
TRBV5-6	TRBJ2-7	.	once	TGTGCCAGCAGCTTGGACAGATCCTACGAGCAGTACTTC	CASSLDRSYEQYF
TRBV21-1	TRBJ2-6	.	few	TGTGCCAGCAGCAAACCTCCGGGGGAACCGGGTTGTGGGGCCAACGTCCTGACTTTC	CASSKPPGEPGCGANVLTF
TRBV10-3	TRBJ2-7	TRBD1	once	TGTGCCATCAGGGGACAGGGGGCGAAGGACGAGCAGTACTTC	CAIRGQGAKDEQYF
TRBV6-1	TRBJ2-7	TRBD1	few	TGTGCCAGCAGTGCTAGACAGGGGGCTCGGAACGAGCAGTACTTC	CASSARQGARNEQYF
TRBV5-6	TRBJ2-5	.	.	TGTGCCAGCAGCTGGGACCTAGAGGGGGAAGAGACCCAGTACTTC	CASSWDLEGEETQYF
TRBV4-2	TRBJ1-5	TRBD1	.	TGTGCCAGCAGCCAGGGACAGCTCCCCTATAGCAATCAGCCCCAGCATTTT	CASSQGQLPYSNQPQHF
TRBV29-1	TRBJ1-2	.	.	TGCAGCGTTGAGCCCCCCGGGTTTCTCGGTGGCTACACCTTC	CSVEPPGFLGGYTF
TRBV7-6	TRBJ1-1	.	.	TGTGCCAGCAGCCTTGGGACCAGGGGTGGGGTGAACACTGAAGCTTTCTTT	CASSLGTRGGVNTEAFF
TRBV5-1	TRBJ2-7	.	.	TGCGCCAGCAGCTTGGCACAGGACTACGAGCAGTACTTC	CASSLAQDYEQYF
TRBV6-5	TRBJ1-4	.	.	TGTGCCAGCAGTTCGTCCAGGACTAATGAAAAACTGTTTTTT	CASSSSRTNEKLFF
TRBV5-1	TRBJ2-7	TRBD1	.	TGCGCCAGCAGCCCCCAAGCGGCAGGGGGCTACGAGCAGTACTTC	CASSPQAAGGYEQYF
TRBV5-1	TRBJ1-2	.	.	TGCGCCAGCTCCGGGAGGAGCGGCTATGGCTACACCTTC	CASSGRSGYGYTF
TRBV7-7	TRBJ2-7	TRBD2	.	TGTGCCAGCAGCTTGGGACTAGCGGGGCACTACGAGCAGTACTTC	CASSLGLAGHYEQYF
TRBV19	TRBJ1-2	TRBD1	.	TGTGCCAGTAGACCGGGACAGGTTGACTATGGCTACACCTTC	CASRPGQVDYGYTF
TRBV27	TRBJ1-1	.	.	TGTGCCAGCAGTCCCCTAGCCCAGAAGAACACTGAAGCTTTCTTT	CASSPLAQKNTEAFF
TRBV11-2	TRBJ2-7	.	.	TGTGCCAGCAGTTGGACATCCTCCTACGAGCAGTACTTC	CASSWTSSYEQYF
TRBV9	TRBJ1-1	.	.	TGTGCCAGCAGCCCAGATCCCAGGGTCACTGAAGCTTTCTTT	CASSPDPRVTEAFF
TRBV19	TRBJ1-4	.	few	TGTGCCAGTAGGATGAGTACGGCTAATGAAAAACTGTTTTTT	CASRMSTANEKLFF
TRBV19	TRBJ1-5	.	.	TGTGCCAGTAGGAGGGATTCCAATCAGCCCCAGCATTTT	CASRRDSNQPQHF
TRBV4-2	TRBJ2-1	.	once	TGTGCCAGCAGCCAAGAACTAGGGAGCTCCTACAATGAGCAGTTCTTC	CASSQELGSSYNEQFF
TRBV28	TRBJ2-2	TRBD2	.	TGTGCCAGCAGTTTAAAACGGGGGGCGAACACCGGGGAGCTGTTTTTT	CASSLKRGANTGELFF
TRBV10-3	TRBJ1-5	TRBD1	.	TGTGCCATCAGTGCGCGGGACAGGGGTGGCAATCAGCCCCAGCATTTT	CAISARDRGGNQPQHF
TRBV6-5	TRBJ2-5	TRBD2	.	TGTGCCAGCAGTTACAGCTCTAGCGGGGCGGAGACCCAGTACTTC	CASSYSSSGAETQYF
TRBV7-3	TRBJ2-2	.	.	TGTGCCAGCAGCTTTACACCGAACACCGGGGAGCTGTTTTTT	CASSFTPNTGELFF
TRBV29-1	TRBJ2-2	.	.	TGCAGCGTTGAAGATGACACGAACACCGGGGAGCTGTTTTTT	CSVEDDTNTGELFF
TRBV6-6	TRBJ1-2	.	.	TGTGCCAGCAACCTACGGTCCGGGACTCAGGATGGCTACACCTTC	CASNLRSGTQDGYTF
TRBV5-4	TRBJ2-1	TRBD1	few	TGTGCCAGCAGCTTGGACAGGGGTTCCTACAATGAGCAGTTCTTC	CASSLDRGSYNEQFF
TRBV14	TRBJ2-5	TRBD2	.	TGTGCCAGCAGCCAAGTCTGGATAGCGGGGGGGACCCGAGAGACCCAGTACTTC	CASSQVWIAGGTRETQYF
TRBV9	TRBJ2-1	.	.	TGTGCCAGCAGCGTAGGGATTGGGCCCCAAGAGGGTGAGCAGTTCTTC	CASSVGIGPQEGEQFF
TRBV19	TRBJ2-7	TRBD1	.	TGTGCCAGTAGACCCTGGACAGGGTCCCACGAGCAGTACTTC	CASRPWTGSHEQYF
TRBV4-1	TRBJ1-4	.	.	TGCGCCAGCAGACAAAGGACAGCAGATGAAAAACTGTTTTTT	CASRQRTADEKLFF
TRBV5-4	TRBJ2-5	.	few	TGTGCCAGCAGTAACAGGTACCAAGAGACCCAGTACTTC	CASSNRYQETQYF
TRBV6-1	TRBJ1-2	.	.	TGTGCCAGCAGTGACGCTCGGGGTGGCTACACCTTC	CASSDARGGYTF
TRBV6-5	TRBJ2-7	TRBD1	.	TGTGCCAGCACCTGGGGGCAGGGGGCGTCCTACGAGCAGTACTTC	CASTWGQGASYEQYF
TRBV15	TRBJ2-3	TRBD2	.	TGTGCCACCAGCAGAGACAGGCTAGCGGTAGATACGCAGTATTTT	CATSRDRLAVDTQYF
TRBV2	TRBJ1-2	TRBD1	once	TGTGCCAGCAGTGGACAGGGGGTCAGCTATGGCTACACCTTC	CASSGQGVSYGYTF
TRBV4-1	TRBJ1-2	TRBD1	.	TGCGCCAGCAGCCAACCCACAGGGGCGGAGACCGATGGCTACACCTTC	CASSQPTGAETDGYTF
TRBV25-1	TRBJ1-1	.	.	TGTGCCAGCAGTGACCCAGGGGATTTAACTGAAGCTTTCTTT	CASSDPGDLTEAFF
TRBV13	TRBJ2-3	TRBD2	.	TGTGCCAGCAGCTTAGAGGGTCTAGCGGACAACACAGATACGCAGTATTTT	CASSLEGLADNTDTQYF
TRBV29-1	TRBJ2-7	TRBD1	.	TGCAGCGTCTCCGGGACAGGGAGGTACGAGCAGTACTTC	CSVSGTGRYEQYF
TRBV18	TRBJ2-6	.	.	TGTGCCAGCTCACCAATTAGAGGCTCTGGGGCCAACGTCCTGACTTTC	CASSPIRGSGANVLTF
TRBV27	TRBJ1-4	TRBD1	.	TGTGCCAGCAGTCCCAGGACAGGGAGTATGACTAATGAAAAACTGTTTTTT	CASSPRTGSMTNEKLFF
TRBV5-1	TRBJ1-3	.	.	TGCGCCAGCAGCTTGGACAGGAGCCGCTCTGGAAACACCATATATTTT	CASSLDRSRSGNTIYF
TRBV18	TRBJ2-6	.	.	TGTGCTACGACAGTCGAAACCAGCTCTGGGGCCAACGTCCTGACTTTC	CATTVETSSGANVLTF
TRBV21-1	TRBJ1-2	.	.	TGTGCCAGCAGACGGGGGAACCTCTATCGTGGCTACACCTTC	CASRRGNLYRGYTF
TRBV11-3	TRBJ2-7	.	.	TGTGCCAGCAGCTTAGGAACCAGGGGCGAGCAGTACTTC	CASSLGTRGEQYF
TRBV2	TRBJ1-1	TRBD1	.	TGTGCCAGCAGTCGGACAGGGGTGAACACTGAAGCTTTCTTT	CASSRTGVNTEAFF
TRBV19	TRBJ2-6	.	.	TGTGCCAGTAGTACGGGACTTTCTGGGGCCAACGTCCTGACTTTC	CASSTGLSGANVLTF
TRBV5-1	TRBJ1-1	.	.	TGCGCCAGCAGCTTGGAAGGCAGGCCGAACACTGAAGCTTTCTTT	CASSLEGRPNTEAFF
TRBV9	TRBJ2-1	TRBD2	.	TGTGCCAGCAGCGAGAGCGGGGGGGCGGGAAATGAGCAGTTCTTC	CASSESGGAGNEQFF
TRBV4-1	TRBJ2-5	TRBD2	.	TGCGCCAGCAGTCACAGTAGCGGGGGGGGATTACAAGAGACCCAGTACTTC	CASSHSSGGGLQETQYF
TRBV7-3	TRBJ2-3	.	few	TGTGCCAGCAGCTTAACTGCGGACAGAGCCACAGATACGCAGTATTTT	CASSLTADRATDTQYF
TRBV6-6	TRBJ1-5	.	.	TGTGCCAGCGGGGAATGGGGGGTTCTTAGCAATCAGCCCCAGCATTTT	CASGEWGVLSNQPQHF
TRBV7-8	TRBJ2-3	TRBD2	few	TGTGCCAGCAGCTTAGGGGGACTATTTATAAATACGCAGTATTTT	CASSLGGLFINTQYF
TRBV2	TRBJ2-5	TRBD1	.	TGTGCCAGCAGTGGACCTGGACAGGGCCAAGAGACCCAGTACTTC	CASSGPGQGQETQYF
TRBV9	TRBJ2-1	TRBD2	.	TGTGCCAGCAGCGAAACCGGGACTATACGCGATGAGCAGTTCTTC	CASSETGTIRDEQFF